A single sample is the source of the 5 T cell receptor beta chains below, sequenced in a study of vaccination and CD4 T cells after COVID-19. These TCRs are of unknown antigen specificity. Cultured CD4+ T cells had their DNA profiled by the Oncomine TCR Beta short-read assay. One entry per CDR3 protein, called by TCRdb with MiXCR from the PCR reads. The sample shows about 26,000 distinct CDR3 sequences, roughly 40% of them seen only once. Stated time point: late sampling 161 to 241 days after vaccination in a few convalescent patients. Treatment in this sample: roughly 11-day PBMC culture with coronavirus spike peptide pools or control peptides (ViraFEST assay). The sequencing used CD4+ T cells from blood, cultured in vitro, collected about 7 months after SARS-CoV-2 vaccination. The source of these receptors is a human donor who had recovered from COVID-19.

J is TRBJ2-5 and V is TRBV5-1; 7 positions agree with TRBD1. Germline values: CDR1 SGHRS, CDR2 YFSETQ. CDR3 length equals 15 residues. The V gene end was trimmed by 0 bases and the J gene end by 2 bases; junction bases not matched to a gene: 4. CDR3 in amino acids: CASSLVRGQQETQYF. The CDR3, as DNA: TGCGCCAGCAGCTTGGTTAGGGGGCAACAAGAGACCCAGTACTTC. Full variable domain (missing parts from reference TRBV5-1 and TRBJ2-5): KAGVTQTPRYLIKTRGQQVTLSCSPISGHRSVSWYQQTPGQGLQFLFEYFSETQRNKGNFPGRFSGRQFSNSRSEMNVSTLELGDSALYLCASSLVRGQQETQYFGPGTRLLVL.

The gene calls are TRBV28 and TRBJ1-2, with TRBD1 as a possible D gene (5 bases). The CDR3 loop spans 14 amino acids. Germline V gene sequence: CDR1 MDHEN, CDR2 SYDVKM. The V gene lost 1 base and the J gene lost 6 bases, with 12 bases spanning the gap. The CDR3 DNA follows: TGTGCCAGCAGTTTATTACGTCAGGGCAATGGCTACACCTTC. Translation: CASSLLRQGNGYTF.

The J gene is TRBJ2-3, the V gene TRBV28; 10 nucleotides line up with TRBD1. The ends lost 6 bases at V and 4 bases at J; junction bases unmatched: 16. CDR3 length: 18 amino acids. Per germline, CDR1 MDHEN and CDR2 SYDVKM. The CDR3 reads CASSTPPGGGQGSDTQYF. CDR3 bases: TGTGCCAGCAGCACACCACCGGGGGGGGGACAGGGGTCAGATACGCAGTATTTT.

V usage is TRBV12-3 or TRBV12-4 and J usage is TRBJ2-7, with D perhaps matching TRBD2 (5 bases). V lost 3 bases, J lost 4 bases, and 16 bases lay in between. This CDR3 contains 15 residues. CDR3 amino acids: CASSFRWERGYEQYF. The DNA for the CDR3 is TGTGCCAGCAGTTTTAGGTGGGAGAGAGGGTACGAGCAGTACTTC.

Only a few counts were recorded for this clonotype. This chain links TRBV27 with TRBJ2-2, with D perhaps TRBD2 (6 bases). V was cut by 3 bases and J by 4 bases, with 9 bases left in between. Germline assignment: CDR1 MNHEY and CDR2 SMNVEV (reference sequence). The CDR3 runs 14 residues. The CDR3 loop is CASSFSGITGELFF. CDR3 bases: TGTGCCAGCAGTTTTAGCGGAATCACCGGGGAGCTGTTTTTT.